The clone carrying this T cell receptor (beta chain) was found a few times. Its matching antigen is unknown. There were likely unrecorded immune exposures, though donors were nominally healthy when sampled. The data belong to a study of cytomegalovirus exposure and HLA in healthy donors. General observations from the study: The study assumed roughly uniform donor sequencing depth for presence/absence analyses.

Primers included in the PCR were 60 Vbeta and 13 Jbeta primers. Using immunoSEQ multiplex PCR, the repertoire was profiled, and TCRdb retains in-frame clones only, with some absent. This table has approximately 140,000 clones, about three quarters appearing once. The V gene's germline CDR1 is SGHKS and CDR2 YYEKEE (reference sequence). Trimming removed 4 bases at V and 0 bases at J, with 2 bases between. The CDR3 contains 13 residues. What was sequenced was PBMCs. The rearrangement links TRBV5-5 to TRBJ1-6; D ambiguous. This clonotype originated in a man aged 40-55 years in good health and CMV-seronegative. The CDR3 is CASSLSYNSPLHF. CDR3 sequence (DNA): TGTGCCAGCAGCCTCTCCTATAATTCACCCCTCCACTTT.